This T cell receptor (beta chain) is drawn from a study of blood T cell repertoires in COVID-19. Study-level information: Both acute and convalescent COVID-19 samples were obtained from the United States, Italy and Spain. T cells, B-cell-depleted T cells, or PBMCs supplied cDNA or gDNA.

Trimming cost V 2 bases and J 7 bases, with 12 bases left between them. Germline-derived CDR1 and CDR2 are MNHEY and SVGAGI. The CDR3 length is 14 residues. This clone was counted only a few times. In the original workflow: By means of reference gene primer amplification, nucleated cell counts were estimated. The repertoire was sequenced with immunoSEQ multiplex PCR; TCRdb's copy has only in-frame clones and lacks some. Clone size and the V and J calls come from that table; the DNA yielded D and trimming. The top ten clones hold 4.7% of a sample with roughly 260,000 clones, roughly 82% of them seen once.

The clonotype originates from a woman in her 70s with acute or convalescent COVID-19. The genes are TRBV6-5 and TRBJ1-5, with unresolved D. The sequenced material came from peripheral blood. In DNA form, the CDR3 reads TGTGCCAGCAGTTACACGGGGTACGGACAGCCCCAGCATTTT. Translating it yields CASSYTGYGQPQHF.